These 17 T cell receptor beta chains were all obtained from the same sample, sequenced in a study of blood T cell repertoires in COVID-19 (dated by TCRdb to 2018 to 2020). Library preparation employed the immunoSEQ multiplex PCR assay. The source is immuneACCESS, and TCRdb retained only in-frame sequences with V and J called. Part of the clones is not carried over; for the studies checked, unresolved V genes explain less than half of this, and the remainder is unexplained. The sample table shows 150,000 to 200,000 clones, and 80% to 95% are seen once. Of the sample, roughly 2% falls within the top ten clones. Sequenced input: peripheral blood. These receptors originate from a woman between 55 and 75 years old with COVID-19, enrolled during active disease.

This rearrangement joins TRBV15 to TRBJ2-1; D perhaps matches TRBD2 (7 bases). The germline V gene encodes CDR1 LNHNV and CDR2 YYDKDF (reference sequence). The CDR3 consists of 14 residues. V gave up 8 bases and J gave up 9 bases, with 20 bases separating them. As DNA, the CDR3 is TGTGCCACCCAGGCGGGGGCCCCTCGAGGTGAGCAGTTCTTC. Translated: CATQAGAPRGEQFF.

The chain recombines TRBV7-2 with TRBJ1-1, with D maybe TRBD1 (6 bases). Trimming took 5 bases from V and 4 from J, leaving 20 bases between them. The CDR3 is made up of 16 amino acids. CDR1 is SGHTA and CDR2 is FQGNSA in the germline V gene. CDR3 amino acids: CASSPRQGWKVTEAFF. For the CDR3, the DNA is TGTGCCAGCAGCCCACGGCAGGGGTGGAAGGTCACTGAAGCTTTCTTT.

The chain employs TRBV15 and TRBJ2-3; 8 bases map to TRBD2. Germline CDR1 and CDR2: LNHNV and YYDKDF (reference sequence). The CDR3 consists of 15 residues. V lost 0 bases, J lost 3 bases, and 2 bases stayed unmatched. CDR3 sequence: CATSRDGTRTDTQYF. The DNA of the CDR3 is TGTGCCACCAGCAGAGATGGGACTAGAACAGATACGCAGTATTTT.

The chain uses TRBV5-1 and TRBJ2-1, with 7 bases aligning to TRBD1. CDR1 is SGHRS and CDR2 is YFSETQ in the germline V gene. The CDR3 is 16 residues long. The V and J ends lost 0 bases and 4 bases, in that order; junction bases with no gene match: 7. The CDR3 coding sequence is TGCGCCAGCAGCTTGGTATCAGGGGGTGGTTACAATGAGCAGTTCTTC. Translated, it gives CASSLVSGGGYNEQFF.

This clone was observed once. This sequence joins TRBV19 and TRBJ1-2, with D perhaps TRBD1 (5 bases). Germline V gene sequence: CDR1 LNHDA, CDR2 SQIVND (reference sequence). The CDR3 contains 16 residues. V shed 8 bases and J shed 7 bases, with 26 bases lying between them. CDR3 protein: CASLELGERELSGYTF. Written as DNA, the CDR3 is TGTGCCAGTTTGGAATTAGGGGAAAGGGAACTAAGTGGCTACACCTTC. Based on the CDR3 plus reference TRBV19 and TRBJ1-2, the full variable domain is DGGITQSPKYLFRKEGQNVTLSCEQNLNHDAMYWYRQDPGQGLRLIYYSQIVNDFQKGDIAEGYSVSREKKESFPLTVTSAQKNPTAFYLCASLELGERELSGYTFGSGTRLTVV.

The chain combines TRBV5-6 with TRBJ1-1; 8 bases line up with TRBD1. The J segment lost 2 bases and the V segment lost 3 bases, leaving 9 bases of the junction unmatched. The CDR3 is 16 residues long. Germline V gives CDR1 SGHDT, CDR2 YYEEEE. This chain's CDR3 is CASSSILDRVNTEAFF. The CDR3 DNA is TGTGCCAGCAGCTCCATACTGGACAGGGTAAACACTGAAGCTTTCTTT.

V usage is TRBV11-2 and J usage is TRBJ1-2; D perhaps matches TRBD1 (6 bases). Trimming stripped 5 bases from V and 6 bases from J, with 22 bases between. The CDR3 is 16 residues long. In germline, CDR1 is SGHAT, CDR2 FQNNGV. CDR3 loop: CASSLAQGGGGDGYTF. As DNA, the CDR3 is TGTGCCAGCAGCCTTGCCCAAGGGGGGGGCGGTGATGGCTACACCTTC.

This chain joins TRBV11-3 and TRBJ1-1, with D perhaps matching TRBD1 (5 bases). Germline V gene lookup returns CDR1 SGHNT and CDR2 YENEEA. This CDR3 is built from 15 residues. Trimming cost V 5 bases and J 5 bases, with 18 bases left between them. The CDR3 region is CASSQGGVRGTEAFF. The CDR3 nucleotides read TGTGCCAGCAGCCAGGGCGGGGTTCGGGGGACTGAAGCTTTCTTT.

The chain recombines TRBV2 with TRBJ1-1; tentatively, D is TRBD1 (6 bases). With 3 bases removed from V and 4 bases from J, the gap between germline ends came to 15 bases. This CDR3 region has 15 residues. CDR1 SNHLY and CDR2 FYNNEI come from the germline V gene. The CDR3 DNA is TGTGCCAGCAGTGAGGACAGCCCTGAGGTCACTGAAGCTTTCTTT. It yields the protein CASSEDSPEVTEAFF. The whole variable domain, remainder taken from reference TRBV2 and TRBJ1-1, is EPEVTQTPSHQVTQMGQEVILRCVPISNHLYFYWYRQILGQKVEFLVSFYNNEISEKSEIFDDQFSVERPDGSNFTLKIRSTKLEDSAMYFCASSEDSPEVTEAFFGQGTRLTVV.

The gene calls are TRBV18 and TRBJ1-4; no firm D call. V was clipped by 2 bases and J by 2 bases, with 9 bases between them. This CDR3 region has 15 residues. Germline-derived CDR1 and CDR2 are KGHSH and LQKENI. This chain's CDR3 is CASSPSIQTNEKLFF. The CDR3 DNA is TGTGCCAGCTCACCATCGATACAGACTAATGAAAAACTGTTTTTT. Filled out from reference TRBV18 and TRBJ1-4, the complete variable domain reads NAGVMQNPRHLVRRRGQEARLRCSPMKGHSHVYWYRQLPEEGLKFMVYLQKENIIDESGMPKERFSAEFPKEGPSILRIQQVVRGDSAAYFCASSPSIQTNEKLFFGSGTQLSVL.

J is TRBJ1-1 and V is TRBV18; D gene ambiguous. The V gene lost 5 bases and the J gene lost 7 bases, with 14 bases spanning the gap. The CDR3 is made up of 13 amino acids. Germline lookup yields CDR1 KGHSH and CDR2 LQKENI. CDR3 loop: CASSSQVESEAFF. The CDR3 DNA follows: TGTGCCAGCTCATCCCAGGTTGAGAGTGAAGCTTTCTTT.

This chain connects TRBV2 to TRBJ1-1; D gene ambiguous. Germline values: CDR1 SNHLY, CDR2 FYNNEI. With 8 bases removed from V and 8 bases from J, the gap between germline ends came to 15 bases. The CDR3 covers 12 residues. The CDR3 loop is CASVVARWEAFF. The CDR3 DNA is TGTGCCAGCGTGGTCGCACGGTGGGAAGCTTTCTTT.

The V gene is TRBV10-2, the J gene TRBJ1-4, with D tentatively TRBD1 (6 bases). In germline, CDR1 is WSHSY, CDR2 SAAADI. There are 15 residues in the CDR3. V shed 0 bases and J shed 9 bases, with 14 bases lying between them. The CDR3 DNA reads TGCGCCAGCAGTGAGTCAGGGGGGGCCCCACAAAAACTGTTTTTT. This gives the protein CASSESGGAPQKLFF.

This clone was seen only a few times. V usage is TRBV5-6 and J usage is TRBJ2-7, with TRBD1 matching 7 bases. V dropped 6 bases and J dropped 2; count of bases not matched to a gene: 11. The germline CDR1 and CDR2 sequences are SGHDT and YYEEEE. This CDR3 contains 15 residues. The CDR3 loop is CASNYLDRAAYEQYF. The CDR3, as DNA: TGTGCCAGCAACTATCTCGACAGGGCGGCCTACGAGCAGTACTTC.

V usage is TRBV5-1 and J usage is TRBJ1-6; 7 bases map to TRBD1. V dropped 3 bases and J dropped 8; count of bases not matched to a gene: 8. Germline V gene lookup returns CDR1 SGHRS and CDR2 YFSETQ. The length of the CDR3 is 15 residues. CDR3 DNA: TGCGCCAGCAGCTCCGACAGGGTAGGGGATTCACCCCTCCACTTT. It specifies CASSSDRVGDSPLHF.

This rearrangement joins TRBV6-5 to TRBJ1-6, with 8 bases lining up with TRBD1. The germline V gene has CDR1 MNHEY and CDR2 SVGAGI. V dropped 6 bases and J dropped 8; count of bases not matched to a gene: 9. The CDR3 runs 15 residues. CDR3 coding DNA: TGTGCCAGCAGATCCAACAGGGGGACGGATTCACCCCTCCACTTT. Protein: CASRSNRGTDSPLHF.

The CDR3 loop is CASSPPNHSGGYGYTF. In DNA form, the CDR3 reads TGTGCCAGCTCACCACCAAACCACTCCGGGGGCTATGGCTACACCTTC. V usage is TRBV18 and J usage is TRBJ1-2, with a weak D call TRBD1 (5 bases). CDR1 and CDR2 (germline): KGHSH, LQKENI. Trimming cost V 0 bases and J 4 bases, with 15 bases left between them. The CDR3 sequence is 16 residues long. The full variable domain, with the rest looked up from reference TRBV18 and TRBJ1-2, is NAGVMQNPRHLVRRRGQEARLRCSPMKGHSHVYWYRQLPEEGLKFMVYLQKENIIDESGMPKERFSAEFPKEGPSILRIQQVVRGDSAAYFCASSPPNHSGGYGYTFGSGTRLTVV.